Following are 16 T cell receptor beta chains from one sample sequenced in a study of blood T cell repertoires in COVID-19. Profiled with immunoSEQ multiplex PCR; TCRdb holds only in-frame clones, not every one. The sample consists of roughly 78,000 clones, more than 75% of them appearing once. Sequenced sample: peripheral blood. These TCRs come from a woman aged 55-70 years with acute or convalescent COVID-19.

The chain couples TRBV28 to TRBJ2-7; a possible D gene is TRBD2 (6 bases). V was pared by 3 bases and J by 0 bases, with 12 bases between. Germline CDR1 reads MDHEN; CDR2 reads SYDVKM. The CDR3 is made up of 15 amino acids. CDR3 bases: TGTGCCAGCAGTTTCATCGGGAGTCGCTCCTACGAGCAGTACTTC. As protein: CASSFIGSRSYEQYF.

This sequence joins TRBV7-2 and TRBJ2-6; possible D gene TRBD1, 6 bases. With 6 bases removed from V and 1 base from J, the gap between germline ends came to 13 bases. Germline CDR1 and CDR2: SGHTA and FQGNSA. CDR3 size: 16 residues. The CDR3: CASRPNQGSGANVLTF. The CDR3 DNA sequence: TGTGCCAGCAGACCTAACCAGGGGTCTGGGGCCAACGTCCTGACTTTC.

This chain uses TRBV7-2 with TRBJ2-3, with 7 bases matching TRBD1. Germline CDR1 SGHTA, CDR2 FQGNSA. The V and J ends lost 10 bases and 0 bases, in that order; junction bases with no gene match: 7. This CDR3 is 14 amino acids long. The CDR3, as DNA: TGTGCCACCTCGACAGGGTTAAGCACAGATACGCAGTATTTT. Its protein is CATSTGLSTDTQYF.

J is TRBJ1-2 and V is TRBV4-3, with TRBD1 as a possible D gene (5 bases). Looked up from germline, CDR1 is LGHNA and CDR2 is YSLEER. Between the trimmed V and J ends, which lost 1 base and 7 bases, there was a span of 13 bases. The CDR3 has 14 residues. Here the CDR3 DNA reads TGCGCCAGCAGCCAAGCCCGATCTACAGGTGGCTACACCTTC. Protein sequence: CASSQARSTGGYTF.

The chain has TRBV7-8 and TRBJ2-7; the D gene is possibly TRBD2 (6 bases). This CDR3 contains 14 residues. V gave up 2 bases and J gave up 7 bases, with 15 bases separating them. The V gene's germline CDR1 is SGHVS and CDR2 FQNEAQ. This chain's CDR3 is CASSLQEGGWEQYF. CDR3 nucleotides: TGTGCCAGCAGCTTACAGGAGGGCGGATGGGAGCAGTACTTC.

In DNA, the CDR3 is TGTGCCAGCAGCCCACAAACAGGGGGCGGCTACGAGCAGTACTTC. Translated: CASSPQTGGGYEQYF. V usage is TRBV11-2 and J usage is TRBJ2-7; 9 bases line up with TRBD1. This CDR3 is built from 15 residues. Germline V gene sequence: CDR1 SGHAT, CDR2 FQNNGV. The junction had 8 bases not matched to a gene; V was cut back by 5 bases and J by 3 bases.

J is TRBJ1-1 and V is TRBV7-9; no firm D call. Trimming left V 5 bases short and J 4 bases short, with 20 bases between. This CDR3 region has 16 residues. Germline lookup yields CDR1 SEHNR and CDR2 FQNEAQ (reference sequence). The CDR3 region has the DNA TGTGCCAGCAGCCCTCGGGATATGACCCTCGGCACTGAAGCTTTCTTT. Residues: CASSPRDMTLGTEAFF.

This clone has only one observation. V and J are TRBV7-3 and TRBJ2-1; 8 nucleotides agree with TRBD1. The germline V gene has CDR1 SGHTA and CDR2 FQGTGA. This CDR3 is 16 amino acids long. V lost 5 bases, J lost 8 bases, and 14 bases stayed unmatched. The CDR3 protein is CASSNPGQGGSYEQFF. In DNA, the CDR3 is TGTGCCAGCAGCAACCCCGGACAGGGTGGGAGCTATGAGCAGTTCTTC.

The rearrangement links TRBV4-2 to TRBJ1-4, with D possibly TRBD1 on 5 matching bases. Germline CDR1 LGHNA, CDR2 YNFKEQ. V dropped 1 base and J dropped 5 bases, with 8 bases sitting between them. The CDR3 totals 14 residues. The CDR3 is CASSQGQNNEKLFF. The CDR3 DNA follows: TGTGCCAGCAGCCAAGGACAGAACAATGAAAAACTGTTTTTT.

This clone was detected only a few times. The rearrangement joins TRBV28 to TRBJ1-4, with 7 bases identical to TRBD1. Looked up from germline, CDR1 is MDHEN and CDR2 is SYDVKM. V trimming: 6 bases; J trimming: 3 bases; junction bases outside the gene matches: 4. This CDR3 region has 14 residues. CDR3: CASRAGTANEKLFF. The CDR3 coding sequence is TGTGCCAGCAGAGCCGGGACAGCTAATGAAAAACTGTTTTTT.

The chain couples TRBV7-2 to TRBJ1-1, with D perhaps matching TRBD1 (5 bases). This CDR3 contains 13 residues. CDR1 SGHTA and CDR2 FQGNSA come from the germline V gene. The V and J ends lost 5 bases and 1 base respectively, with 8 bases between them. In nucleotides, the CDR3 is TGTGCCAGCAGCATTACAGGGAACACTGAAGCTTTCTTT. Protein product: CASSITGNTEAFF.

This chain links TRBV9 with TRBJ2-1, with a possible D match to TRBD2 (6 bases). The CDR3 has 13 residues. V lost 3 bases to trimming and J lost 9 bases, with 13 bases between them. Germline V gives CDR1 SGDLS, CDR2 YYNGEE. The CDR3 DNA sequence: TGTGCCAGCAGCGCTCCCCCCGGGGGTGAGCAGTTCTTC. This sequence encodes CASSAPPGGEQFF.

The rearrangement links TRBV10-3 to TRBJ1-1; D not resolved. The length of the CDR3 is 13 residues. The V end was cut by 3 bases, the J end by 4 bases, with 9 bases between. Germline lookup yields CDR1 ENHRY and CDR2 SYGVKD. This CDR3 is CAISDSPGTEAFF. DNA of the CDR3: TGTGCCATCAGTGATTCCCCAGGCACTGAAGCTTTCTTT.

This chain links TRBV4-3 with TRBJ1-2, with 7 bases lining up with TRBD1. V gave up 4 bases and J gave up 4 bases; unmatched junction bases: 12. Germline V CDR1 and CDR2: LGHNA, YSLEER. CDR3 length equals 16 residues. CDR3: CASSRIGNRDSYGYTF. The CDR3 bases are TGCGCCAGCAGCCGAATAGGGAACAGGGACAGCTATGGCTACACCTTC.

This clone was seen only once. The chain is built from TRBV11-1 and TRBJ2-2; a possible D gene is TRBD1 (5 bases). This CDR3 region has 15 residues. V was clipped by 8 bases and J by 2 bases, with 15 bases between them. The germline gives CDR1 SGHAT, CDR2 FQDESV (reference sequence). CDR3 amino acids: CASQSGPPNTGELFF. For the CDR3, the DNA is TGTGCCAGCCAATCAGGGCCTCCTAACACCGGGGAGCTGTTTTTT.

The chain carries TRBV27 and TRBJ2-1; 9 bases fit TRBD2. CDR3 length equals 17 residues. Unmatched junction bases numbered 11, after V lost 3 bases and J lost 5 bases. Germline values: CDR1 MNHEY, CDR2 SMNVEV (reference sequence). The CDR3 spells CASSFLRLAAQDNEQFF. The CDR3 DNA sequence: TGTGCCAGCAGTTTCCTACGACTAGCGGCGCAGGACAATGAGCAGTTCTTC.